This T cell receptor (beta chain) emerged from a study of technical replicates of blood from a few donors. This clone appeared once. After removal of 2 bases from V and 3 bases from J, the junction contained 4 bases not matched to a gene. The CDR3 spans 14 residues. CDR1 SGHNT and CDR2 YENEEA come from the germline V gene. Assay used: immunoSEQ multiplex PCR; TCRdb lists only in-frame clones, some missing. The table lists tens of thousands of clones, 95% to 97% of them singletons. This TCR came from a human donor in good health. The sequenced material came from T cells isolated from PBMCs. This chain links TRBV11-3 with TRBJ2-7; 7 nucleotides align to TRBD1. CDR3 DNA: TGTGCCAGCAGCTTATCTGGGACAGACTACGAGCAGTACTTC. Translating gives CASSLSGTDYEQYF.